One and the same sample provided the 5 T cell receptor beta chains below, sequenced in a study of T cell repertoires in aging, cancer and after chemotherapy. Amplification of TCR beta used genomic DNA extracted from peripheral blood. Rearranged V-D-J TRB sequences were amplified with a mixed TRB-A/B primer pool. TCRdb reprocessed the multiplex PCR reads via MiXCR and lists one record per CDR3 protein. This sample has 2,000 to 3,000 distinct CDR3 sequences, with 30% to 35% found just once. Sequencing was done on a sample of blood. These receptors came from a human donor with a solid tumor.

V gene TRBV6-1 combines with J gene TRBJ2-7, with 7 bases fitting TRBD2. The CDR3 is 13 residues long. V dropped 8 bases and J dropped 2; count of bases not matched to a gene: 6. Germline V CDR1 and CDR2: MNHNS, SASEGT. CDR3 sequence reads: CASSRDYTYEQYF. In DNA, the CDR3 is TGTGCCAGCTCCCGGGACTACACCTACGAGCAGTACTTC.

To note about this clonotype: It may be a read error: a sequence one base away is much more abundant. The rearrangement links TRBV30 to TRBJ2-1, with D perhaps TRBD2 (5 bases). The CDR3 has 11 amino acids. The germline V and J ends were trimmed by 2 bases and 9 bases, with 8 bases remaining between them. The germline V gene has CDR1 GTSNPN and CDR2 SVGIG (reference sequence). The CDR3 here is CAWSCLAEQFF. The DNA of the CDR3 is TGTGCCTGGAGTTGTCTAGCTGAGCAGTTCTTC.

As to this clonotype: Without the conserved terminal phenylalanine or tryptophan, this CDR3 likely stems from a read error. The V call is TRBV27, the J call TRBJ2-2; D gene uncertain. The CDR3 has 13 amino acids. CDR1 and CDR2 (germline): MNHEY, SMNVEV (reference sequence). Trimming took 5 bases from V and 6 from J, leaving 10 bases between them. DNA for the CDR3: TGTGCCAGCAGTCCTTTGAGGCCCGGGGAGCTGTTTTAT. This codes for CASSPLRPGELFY.

This chain connects TRBV20-1 to TRBJ2-1, with D perhaps matching TRBD1 (5 bases). The germline V gene has CDR1 DFQATT and CDR2 SNEGSKA (reference sequence). CDR3 length: 13 residues. Trimming removed 5 bases from V and 0 bases from J, with 8 bases in between. In DNA form, the CDR3 reads TGCAGTGCTGGGGCTCGCTCCTACAATGAGCAGTTCTTC. Translated, it gives CSAGARSYNEQFF.

The V and J genes are TRBV12-3 or TRBV12-4 and TRBJ1-6; D is unresolved. This CDR3 is built from 15 residues. V was pared by 3 bases and J by 0 bases, with 6 bases between. Here the CDR3 DNA reads TGTGCCAGCAGTTTGGGCAGCTCCTATAATTCACCCCTCCACTTT. Translation: CASSLGSSYNSPLHF.